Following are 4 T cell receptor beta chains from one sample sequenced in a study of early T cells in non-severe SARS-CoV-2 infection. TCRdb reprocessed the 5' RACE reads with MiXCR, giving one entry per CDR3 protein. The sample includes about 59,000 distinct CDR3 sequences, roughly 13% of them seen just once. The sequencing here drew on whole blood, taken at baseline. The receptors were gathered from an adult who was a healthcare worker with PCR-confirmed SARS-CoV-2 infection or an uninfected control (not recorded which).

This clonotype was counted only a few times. The CDR3 is CASSSRISNQPQHF. CDR3 nucleotide sequence: TGTGCCAGCAGCTCACGGATCTCCAATCAGCCCCAGCATTTT. The rearrangement uses TRBV13 and TRBJ1-5; D is ambiguous. This CDR3 comprises 14 residues. Trimming removed 4 bases from V and 3 bases from J, with 10 bases in between. Per germline, CDR1 PRHDT and CDR2 FYEKMQ (reference sequence).

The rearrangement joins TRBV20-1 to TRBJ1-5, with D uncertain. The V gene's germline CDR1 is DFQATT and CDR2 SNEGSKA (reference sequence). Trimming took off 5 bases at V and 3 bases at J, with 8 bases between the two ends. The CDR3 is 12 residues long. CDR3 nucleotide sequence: TGCAGTGCTCGGAGTAACAATCAGCCCCAGCATTTT. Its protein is CSARSNNQPQHF.

The CDR3 loop reads CSAGVAAGYNEQFF. The CDR3 nucleotides read TGCAGCGCAGGGGTGGCTGCCGGATACAATGAGCAGTTCTTC. The J gene is TRBJ2-1, the V gene TRBV20-1, with D possibly being TRBD1 (6 bases). Germline V lookup: CDR1 DFQATT, CDR2 SNEGSKA (reference sequence). There are 14 residues in the CDR3.

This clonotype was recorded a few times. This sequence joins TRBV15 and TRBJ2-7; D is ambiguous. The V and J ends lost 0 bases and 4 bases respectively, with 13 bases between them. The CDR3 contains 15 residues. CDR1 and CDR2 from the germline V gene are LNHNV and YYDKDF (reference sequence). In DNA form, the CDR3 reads TGTGCCACCAGCAGAGACCCCGCGAGGATATACGAGCAGTACTTC. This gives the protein CATSRDPARIYEQYF.